The 9 T cell receptor beta chains presented below share a single source sample, sequenced in a study of CD8+CD57+ T cells in acquired aplastic anemia. For CDR3 and TCR beta VDJ profiling, genomic DNA was the template used. TCRdb reanalysed the reads using MiXCR and keeps one entry per CDR3 protein. The profile covers about 160,000 distinct CDR3 sequences, with more than 45% appearing a single time and 3.2% taken by the ten largest. Flow cytometry had shown expanded CD8+CD57+ cells in the patients chosen for sequencing. The sample taken for sequencing was sorted CD4+, CD8+, or CD8+CD57+ T cells (not recorded which) from PBMCs. These receptors were taken from a human donor with aplastic anemia.

This clonotype was seen once. The chain joins TRBV7-9 to TRBJ1-2; the D is unclear. Per germline, CDR1 SEHNR and CDR2 FQNEAQ (reference sequence). The CDR3 totals 13 residues. CDR3 sequence (DNA): TGTGGCATCCTCCTTGGCGGACACTATGGCTACACCTTC. It specifies CGILLGGHYGYTF.

The sample holds many counts of this clonotype. The V call is TRBV2, the J call TRBJ1-2, with 10 nucleotides matching TRBD1. Germline V gene sequence: CDR1 SNHLY, CDR2 FYNNEI. V lost 2 bases, J lost 5 bases, and 2 bases stayed unmatched. The length of the CDR3 is 14 residues. The CDR3 protein is CASSELGQGYGYTF. In nucleotides, the CDR3 is TGTGCCAGCAGTGAATTGGGACAGGGGTATGGCTACACCTTC.

This clonotype was counted a few times. The gene calls are TRBV19 and TRBJ1-6; weak D call: TRBD1 (6 bases). Deletions cut 9 bases from V and 7 bases from J, with 19 bases between. The germline V gene encodes CDR1 LNHDA and CDR2 SQIVND (reference sequence). The CDR3 totals 15 residues. CDR3 region: CASKPAGQINSPLHF. CDR3 in DNA: TGTGCCAGCAAACCAGCAGGACAGATCAATTCACCCCTCCACTTT.

This clonotype was seen many times. The chain has TRBV6-1 and TRBJ1-2; no reliable D call. V was clipped by 6 bases and J by 7 bases, with 15 bases between them. The CDR3 is made up of 13 amino acids. Germline assignment: CDR1 MNHNS and CDR2 SASEGT. In nucleotides, the CDR3 is TGTGCCAGCAGCACCGCCTCAGGTGGTGGCTACACCTTC. Translating it yields CASSTASGGGYTF.

DNA of the CDR3: TGCAGTGCTAGAGATCTAGCGGGGGCAACCTACGAGCAGTACTTC. It encodes CSARDLAGATYEQYF. This sequence joins TRBV20-1 and TRBJ2-7; 10 bases line up with TRBD2. Germline CDR1 is DFQATT and CDR2 is SNEGSKA (reference sequence). The CDR3 spans 15 residues. The ends lost 0 bases at V and 2 bases at J; junction bases unmatched: 4.

The chain links TRBV29-1 to TRBJ2-7, with 8 nucleotides matching TRBD2. Looked up from germline, CDR1 is SQVTM and CDR2 is ANQGSEA. The trim removed 3 bases at V and 0 bases at J, leaving 7 bases unmatched. The CDR3 is made up of 15 amino acids. The CDR3, as DNA: TGCAGCGTTGAGTTAGCGGGGTCCAGCTCCTACGAGCAGTACTTC. This gives the protein CSVELAGSSSYEQYF.

With regard to this clonotype: Just one base apart from a much larger clone, this may be a read error. The genes are TRBV20-1 and TRBJ1-4; D is undetermined. CDR1 is DFQATT and CDR2 is SNEGSKA in the germline V gene (reference sequence). The CDR3 is 15 residues long. Between the trimmed V and J ends, which lost 0 bases and 3 bases, there was a span of 11 bases. CDR3 protein: CSARDPATPNEKLFF. Written as DNA, the CDR3 is TGCAGTGCTAGAGATCCGGCTACTCCTAATGAAAAACTGTTTTTT.

The CDR3 DNA reads TGTGCCAGCAGCGCCAGCGGGAGTAAGTCCGATGAGCAGTTCTTC. It codes for CASSASGSKSDEQFF. The chain uses TRBV11-1 and TRBJ2-1; 8 bases map to TRBD2. The length of the CDR3 is 15 residues. V lost 5 bases to trimming and J lost 8 bases; unmatched junction nucleotides: 11. Germline values: CDR1 SGHAT, CDR2 FQDESV (reference sequence).

The genes are TRBV25-1 and TRBJ1-2, with D possibly matching TRBD1 (5 bases). With 6 bases removed from V and 8 bases from J, the gap between germline ends came to 22 bases. CDR3 length equals 15 residues. From germline, CDR1 is MGHDK and CDR2 SYGVNS. The CDR3 loop is CASSLDRLGTQGYTF. The CDR3, as DNA: TGTGCCAGCAGCTTAGACCGTCTGGGGACGCAGGGCTACACCTTC.